This is a list of T cell receptor beta chains from one sample in a study of cytomegalovirus exposure and HLA in healthy donors. Sequenced by immunoSEQ multiplex PCR; TCRdb stores in-frame clones only, minus some. The top ten hold around 2.9% of the sample, which has 140,000 to 150,000 clones, 78% seen once. The sample was PBMCs. These receptors originate from a female donor in good health and CMV-seronegative. Each CDR3 is given with its conserved first and last residue. D genes are given only for firm matches. Not every row has a clone size; where given, it reads once, few, many or a size class.

few 13 TRBJ1-1 TRBV5-6 NA TGTGCCAGCAGCCGGCTGGGGAGGACTGAAGCTTTCTTT CASSRLGRTEAFF
NA 18 TRBJ2-6 TRBV4-3 TRBD1 TGCGCCAGCAGCCGAGGGGACAGCGGCCCCTGGAGGGCCAACGTCCTGACTTTC CASSRGDSGPWRANVLTF
NA 14 TRBJ2-7 TRBV6-6 NA TGTGCCAGCAGTTACATTCCGGACTCCTACGAGCAGTACTTC CASSYIPDSYEQYF
NA 15 TRBJ1-3 TRBV7-9 NA TGTGCCAGCAGCTTAGCCTTAGTTGAAAGAAACACCATATATTTT CASSLALVERNTIYF
NA 13 TRBJ2-4 TRBV4-2 TRBD1 TGTGCCAGCAGCCCGGACAGGGGTGCCATTCAGTACTTC CASSPDRGAIQYF
many 15 TRBJ1-4 TRBV6-5 NA TGTGCCAGCAGTCCCTCGGGAGGGGGTATCGAAAAACTGTTTTTT CASSPSGGGIEKLFF
NA 11 TRBJ1-1 TRBV30 TRBD1 TGTGCCTGGAGGTACAGGGGACAAGCTTTCTTT CAWRYRGQAFF
NA 16 TRBJ2-1 TRBV7-2 NA TGTGCCAGCAGCCTAACCTTTGGGACTCGTCACAATGAGCAGTTCTTC CASSLTFGTRHNEQFF
NA 17 TRBJ2-1 TRBV7-6 TRBD1 TGTGCCAGCAGCTCAATGGCTCGGACAGGGTCCTACAATGAGCAGTTCTTC CASSSMARTGSYNEQFF
NA 14 TRBJ2-2 TRBV5-1 TRBD2 TGCGCCAGCAGCCCCAGCGGGAGGCCCGGGGAGCTGTTTTTT CASSPSGRPGELFF
NA 16 TRBJ1-4 TRBV5-8 TRBD1 TGTGCCAGCAGCAATTGGTCCGGGACAGGGGAGCAGAAACTGTTTTTT CASSNWSGTGEQKLFF
NA 15 TRBJ2-7 TRBV7-6 NA TGTGCCAGCAGCTTAGGTACCGCTATTGACTACGAGCAGTACTTC CASSLGTAIDYEQYF